This is a list of T cell receptor beta chains from one sample in a study of T cell responses to AZD1222 COVID-19 vaccine. This table comes from immunoSEQ multiplex PCR, and its TCRdb copy is limited to in-frame clones, with some not included. The profile shows 99,000 or so clones, 70% to 90% of them singletons. Sequencing used peripheral blood, obtained on day 0 of AZD1222 vaccination. These receptors were collected from an adult in good health. The conserved cysteine and the conserved F or W are not part of the CDR3 here.

CDR3aa: ASSQDPGDRADSGNTIY
j_gene: TRBJ1-3
v_gene: TRBV4-1

CDR3aa: ASSQGLGGTDNYGYT
j_gene: TRBJ1-2
v_gene: TRBV25-1

CDR3aa: ASSNRVTEAF
j_gene: TRBJ1-1
v_gene: TRBV19

CDR3aa: ASSFTSGTYNEQF
j_gene: TRBJ2-1
v_gene: TRBV11-3

CDR3aa: ASSFGNAYGYT
j_gene: TRBJ1-2
v_gene: TRBV7-2

CDR3aa: ASSLTGMNQPQH
j_gene: TRBJ1-5
v_gene: TRBV7-9

CDR3aa: ASSLGAGTAYEQY
j_gene: TRBJ2-7
v_gene: TRBV7-2

CDR3aa: ASSLPGTNSPLH
j_gene: TRBJ1-6
v_gene: TRBV5-4

CDR3aa: ASSLRVTEAF
j_gene: TRBJ1-1
v_gene: TRBV5-5

CDR3aa: SGTGTRGGGSSYEQY
j_gene: TRBJ2-7
v_gene: TRBV29-1

CDR3aa: ASSIWQGDQPQH
j_gene: TRBJ1-5
v_gene: TRBV19

CDR3aa: ASMHRGPTEAF
j_gene: TRBJ1-1
v_gene: TRBV19

CDR3aa: ASSSRGTEAF
j_gene: TRBJ1-1
v_gene: TRBV7-9